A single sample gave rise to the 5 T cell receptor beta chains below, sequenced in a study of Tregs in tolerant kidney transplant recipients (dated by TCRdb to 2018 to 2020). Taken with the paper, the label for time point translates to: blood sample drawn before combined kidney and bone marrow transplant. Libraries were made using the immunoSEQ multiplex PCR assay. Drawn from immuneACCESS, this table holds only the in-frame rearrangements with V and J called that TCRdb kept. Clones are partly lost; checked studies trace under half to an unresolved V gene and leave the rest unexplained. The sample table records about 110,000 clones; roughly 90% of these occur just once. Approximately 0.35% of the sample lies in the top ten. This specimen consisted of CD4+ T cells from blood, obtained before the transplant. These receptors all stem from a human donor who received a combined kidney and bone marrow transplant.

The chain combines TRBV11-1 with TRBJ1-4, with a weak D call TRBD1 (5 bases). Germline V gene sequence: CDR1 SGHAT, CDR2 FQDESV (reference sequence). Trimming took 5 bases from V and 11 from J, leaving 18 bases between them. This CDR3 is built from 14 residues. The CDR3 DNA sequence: TGTGCCAGCAGCCCCGGGCCGGGGGATCGGAAACTGTTTTTT. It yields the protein CASSPGPGDRKLFF.

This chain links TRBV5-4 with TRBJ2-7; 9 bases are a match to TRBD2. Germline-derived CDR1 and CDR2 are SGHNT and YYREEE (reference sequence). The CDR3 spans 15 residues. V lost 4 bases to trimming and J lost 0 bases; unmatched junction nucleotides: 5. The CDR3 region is CASSTSSGASYEQYF. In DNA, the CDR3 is TGTGCCAGCAGCACCTCTAGCGGGGCCTCCTACGAGCAGTACTTC.

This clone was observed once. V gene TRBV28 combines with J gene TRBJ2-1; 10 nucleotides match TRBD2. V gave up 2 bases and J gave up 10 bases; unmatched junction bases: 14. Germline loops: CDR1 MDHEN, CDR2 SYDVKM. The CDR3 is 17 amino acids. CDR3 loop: CASSLNSPLAGVSEQFF. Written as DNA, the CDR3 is TGTGCCAGCAGTTTAAACTCCCCTCTAGCGGGAGTTTCCGAGCAGTTCTTC.

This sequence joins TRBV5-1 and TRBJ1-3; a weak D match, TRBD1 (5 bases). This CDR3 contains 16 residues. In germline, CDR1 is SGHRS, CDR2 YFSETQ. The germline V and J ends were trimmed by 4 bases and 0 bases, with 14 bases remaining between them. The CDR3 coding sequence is TGCGCCAGCAGCCCGGGAGGGACTAACTCTGGAAACACCATATATTTT. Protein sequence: CASSPGGTNSGNTIYF.

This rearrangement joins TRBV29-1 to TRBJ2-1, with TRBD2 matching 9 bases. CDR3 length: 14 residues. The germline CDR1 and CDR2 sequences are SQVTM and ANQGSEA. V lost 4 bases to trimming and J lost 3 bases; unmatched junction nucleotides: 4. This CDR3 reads CSVGTSGFYNEQFF. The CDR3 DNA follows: TGCAGCGTTGGAACTAGCGGGTTCTACAATGAGCAGTTCTTC.